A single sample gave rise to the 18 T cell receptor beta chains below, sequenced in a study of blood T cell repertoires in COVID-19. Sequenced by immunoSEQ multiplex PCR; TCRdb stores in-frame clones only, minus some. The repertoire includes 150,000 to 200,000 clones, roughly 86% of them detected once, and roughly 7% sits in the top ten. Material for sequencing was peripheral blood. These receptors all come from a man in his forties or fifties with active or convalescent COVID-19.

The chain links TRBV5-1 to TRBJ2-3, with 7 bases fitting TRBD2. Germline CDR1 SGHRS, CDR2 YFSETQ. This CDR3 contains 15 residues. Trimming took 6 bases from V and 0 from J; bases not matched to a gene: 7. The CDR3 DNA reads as TGCGCCAGCAACGGGAGGCCCATTAGCACAGATACGCAGTATTTT. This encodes CASNGRPISTDTQYF.

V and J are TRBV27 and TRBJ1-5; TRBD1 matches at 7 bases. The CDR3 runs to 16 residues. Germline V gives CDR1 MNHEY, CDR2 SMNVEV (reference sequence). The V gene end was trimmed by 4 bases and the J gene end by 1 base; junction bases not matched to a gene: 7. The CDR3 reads CASSSQGVSSNQPQHF. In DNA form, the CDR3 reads TGTGCCAGCAGTTCTCAGGGGGTGTCGAGCAATCAGCCCCAGCATTTT.

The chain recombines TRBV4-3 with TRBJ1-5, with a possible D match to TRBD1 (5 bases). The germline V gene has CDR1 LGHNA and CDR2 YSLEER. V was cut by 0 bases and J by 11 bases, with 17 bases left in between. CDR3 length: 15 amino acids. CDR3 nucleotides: TGCGCCAGCAGCCAAGATAACGGGGGGATGGTATCCCAGCATTTT. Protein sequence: CASSQDNGGMVSQHF.

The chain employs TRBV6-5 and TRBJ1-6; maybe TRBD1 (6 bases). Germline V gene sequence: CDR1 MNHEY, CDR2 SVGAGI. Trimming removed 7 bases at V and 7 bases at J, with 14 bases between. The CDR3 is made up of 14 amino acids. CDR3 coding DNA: TGTGCCAGCACTCTAACAGGGTTGAATTCACCCCTCCACTTT. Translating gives CASTLTGLNSPLHF.

Here the CDR3 DNA reads TGTGCCAGCAGCTTGGGTGGACATTTTGACTACACCTTC. Translated: CASSLGGHFDYTF. J is TRBJ1-2 and V is TRBV5-6; D may be TRBD1 (5 bases). Between the trimmed V and J ends, which lost 0 bases and 10 bases, there was a span of 13 bases. Germline lookup yields CDR1 SGHDT and CDR2 YYEEEE. CDR3 length: 13 residues.

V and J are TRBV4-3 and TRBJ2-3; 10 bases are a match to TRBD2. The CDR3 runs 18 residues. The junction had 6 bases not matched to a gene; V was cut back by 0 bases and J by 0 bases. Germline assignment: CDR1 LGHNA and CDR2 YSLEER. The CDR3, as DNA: TGCGCCAGCAGCCAAGAAAAGGGTAGCGGGGGGAGCACAGATACGCAGTATTTT. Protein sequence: CASSQEKGSGGSTDTQYF.

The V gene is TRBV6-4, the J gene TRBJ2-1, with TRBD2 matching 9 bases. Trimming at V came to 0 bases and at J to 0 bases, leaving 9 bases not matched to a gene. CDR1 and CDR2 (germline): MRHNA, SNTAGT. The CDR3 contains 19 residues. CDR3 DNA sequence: TGTGCCAGCAGTGACTCGAAATTGGGCGGGGGGGCCTCCTACAATGAGCAGTTCTTC. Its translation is CASSDSKLGGGASYNEQFF.

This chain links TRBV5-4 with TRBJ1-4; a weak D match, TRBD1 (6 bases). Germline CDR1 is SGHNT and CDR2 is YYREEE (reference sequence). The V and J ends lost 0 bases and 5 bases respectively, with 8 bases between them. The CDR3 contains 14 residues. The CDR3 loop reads CASSLAGVNEKLFF. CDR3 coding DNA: TGTGCCAGCAGCTTGGCAGGGGTAAATGAAAAACTGTTTTTT.

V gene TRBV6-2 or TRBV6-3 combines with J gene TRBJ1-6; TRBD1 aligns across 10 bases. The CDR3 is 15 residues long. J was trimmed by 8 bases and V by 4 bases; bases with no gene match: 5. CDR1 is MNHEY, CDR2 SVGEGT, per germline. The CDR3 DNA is TGTGCCAGCAGTTTCACAGGACAGGGGGATTCACCCCTCCACTTT. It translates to CASSFTGQGDSPLHF.

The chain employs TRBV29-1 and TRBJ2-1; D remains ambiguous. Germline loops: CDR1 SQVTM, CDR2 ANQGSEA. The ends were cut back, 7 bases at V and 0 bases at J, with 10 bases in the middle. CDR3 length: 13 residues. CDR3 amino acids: CSAASPSYNEQFF. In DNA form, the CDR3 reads TGCAGCGCCGCCAGTCCCTCCTACAATGAGCAGTTCTTC.

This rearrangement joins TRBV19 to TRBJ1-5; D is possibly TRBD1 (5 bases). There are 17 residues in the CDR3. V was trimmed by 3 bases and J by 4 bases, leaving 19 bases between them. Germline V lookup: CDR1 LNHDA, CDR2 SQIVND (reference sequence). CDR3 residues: CASSMPVGGGQNQPQHF. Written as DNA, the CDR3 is TGTGCCAGTAGTATGCCCGTTGGGGGGGGTCAGAATCAGCCCCAGCATTTT.

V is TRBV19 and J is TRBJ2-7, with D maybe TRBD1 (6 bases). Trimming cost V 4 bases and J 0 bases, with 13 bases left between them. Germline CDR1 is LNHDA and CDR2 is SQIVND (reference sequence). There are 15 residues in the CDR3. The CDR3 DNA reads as TGTGCCAGTAGTAGTCCAGACAGGAACTCCTACGAGCAGTACTTC. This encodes CASSSPDRNSYEQYF.

CDR3 in amino acids: CASSSYEQYF. For the CDR3, the DNA is TGTGCCAGCTCCAGTTACGAGCAGTACTTC. The V and J genes are TRBV2 and TRBJ2-7; the D is unclear. Per the germline V gene, CDR1 is SNHLY and CDR2 is FYNNEI. V was trimmed by 8 bases and J by 4 bases, leaving 6 bases between them. The CDR3 is 10 residues long.

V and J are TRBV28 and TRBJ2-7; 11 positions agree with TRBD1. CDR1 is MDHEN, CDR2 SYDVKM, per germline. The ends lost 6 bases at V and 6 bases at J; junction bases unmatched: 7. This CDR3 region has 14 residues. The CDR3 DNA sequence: TGTGCCAGCAGGCCGGGAGGACAGGGGGCCGAGCAGTACTTC. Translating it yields CASRPGGQGAEQYF.

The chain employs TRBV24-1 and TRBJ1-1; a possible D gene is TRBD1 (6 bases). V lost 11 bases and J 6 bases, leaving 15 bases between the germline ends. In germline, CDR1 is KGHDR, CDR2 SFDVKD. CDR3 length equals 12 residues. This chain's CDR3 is CARDGGGPEAFF. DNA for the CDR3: TGTGCCAGAGATGGGGGGGGGCCTGAAGCTTTCTTT.

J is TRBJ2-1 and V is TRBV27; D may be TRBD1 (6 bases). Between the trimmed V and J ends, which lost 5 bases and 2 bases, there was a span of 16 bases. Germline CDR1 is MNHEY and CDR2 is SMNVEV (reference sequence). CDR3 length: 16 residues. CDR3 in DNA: TGTGCCAGCAGTCTAACCCGGACAGACCCCTACAATGAGCAGTTCTTC. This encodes CASSLTRTDPYNEQFF.

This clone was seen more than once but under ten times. CDR3 nucleotides: TGTGCCAGCGGGGAGCGGGGGAGCACTGAAGCTTTCTTT. Protein sequence: CASGERGSTEAFF. The rearrangement links TRBV5-5 to TRBJ1-1; maybe TRBD1 (5 bases). Per the germline V gene, CDR1 is SGHKS and CDR2 is YYEKEE (reference sequence). Trimming stripped 7 bases from V and 4 bases from J, with 14 bases between. This CDR3 is 13 amino acids long.

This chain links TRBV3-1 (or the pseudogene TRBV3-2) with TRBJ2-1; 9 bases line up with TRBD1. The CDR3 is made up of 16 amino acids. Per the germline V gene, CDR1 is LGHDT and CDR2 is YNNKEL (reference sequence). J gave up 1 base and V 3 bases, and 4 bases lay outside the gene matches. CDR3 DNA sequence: TGTGCCAGCAGCCAGCGGACAGGGGTGTCCTACAATGAGCAGTTCTTC. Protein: CASSQRTGVSYNEQFF.